This entry features one T cell receptor (beta chain) sequence. The sample is drawn from a study of somatic mutations in cytotoxic T cells in rheumatoid arthritis. From germline, CDR1 is MGHRA and CDR2 YSYEKL. J lost 4 bases, V lost 1 base, and 12 bases had no gene match. This CDR3 comprises 17 residues. The repertoire was sequenced with immunoSEQ multiplex PCR; TCRdb's copy has only in-frame clones and lacks some. The table lists about 18,000 clones, less than 80% of them singletons. The sequenced sample consisted of CD8+ T cells sorted from blood. The origin of this receptor is a man aged 55 to 70 in good health. V gene TRBV4-1 combines with J gene TRBJ2-5, with 7 bases aligning to TRBD2. The CDR3 sequence is CASSQAPLPTGGETQYF. CDR3 nucleotides: TGCGCCAGCAGCCAAGCCCCACTACCGACGGGGGGAGAGACCCAGTACTTC.